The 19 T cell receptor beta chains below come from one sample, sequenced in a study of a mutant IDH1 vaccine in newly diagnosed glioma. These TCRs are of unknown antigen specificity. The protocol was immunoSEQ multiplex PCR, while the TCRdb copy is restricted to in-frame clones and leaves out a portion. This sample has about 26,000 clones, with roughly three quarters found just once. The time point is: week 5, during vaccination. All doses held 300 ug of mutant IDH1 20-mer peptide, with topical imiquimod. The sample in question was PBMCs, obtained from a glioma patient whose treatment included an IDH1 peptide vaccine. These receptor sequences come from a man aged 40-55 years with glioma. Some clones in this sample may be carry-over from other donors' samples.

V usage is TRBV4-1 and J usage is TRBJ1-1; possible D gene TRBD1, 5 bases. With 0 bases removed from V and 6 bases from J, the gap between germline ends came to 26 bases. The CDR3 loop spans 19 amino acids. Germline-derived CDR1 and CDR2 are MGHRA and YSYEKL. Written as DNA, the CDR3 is TGCGCCAGCAGCCAAGATCGGGGCTATGCTTCAATTCACGGCGCTGAAGCTTTCTTT. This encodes CASSQDRGYASIHGAEAFF.

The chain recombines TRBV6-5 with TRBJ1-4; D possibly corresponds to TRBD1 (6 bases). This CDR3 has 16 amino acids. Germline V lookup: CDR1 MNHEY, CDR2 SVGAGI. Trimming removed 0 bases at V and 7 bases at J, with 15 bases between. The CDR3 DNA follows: TGTGCCAGCAGTTACTCATGGGCAGGGGAGCGTGAAAAACTGTTTTTT. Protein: CASSYSWAGEREKLFF.

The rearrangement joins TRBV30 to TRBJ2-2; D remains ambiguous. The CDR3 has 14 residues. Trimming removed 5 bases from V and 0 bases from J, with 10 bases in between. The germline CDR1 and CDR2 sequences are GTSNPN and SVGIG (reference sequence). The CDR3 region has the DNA TGTGCCTGGGTATGGAATACGAACACCGGGGAGCTGTTTTTT. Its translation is CAWVWNTNTGELFF.

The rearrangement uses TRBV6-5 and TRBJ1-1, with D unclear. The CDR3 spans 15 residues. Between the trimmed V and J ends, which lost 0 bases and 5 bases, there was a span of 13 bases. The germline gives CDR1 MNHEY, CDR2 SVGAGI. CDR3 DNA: TGTGCCAGCAGTTACTCCCGAGGGAGTAATACTGAAGCTTTCTTT. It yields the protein CASSYSRGSNTEAFF.

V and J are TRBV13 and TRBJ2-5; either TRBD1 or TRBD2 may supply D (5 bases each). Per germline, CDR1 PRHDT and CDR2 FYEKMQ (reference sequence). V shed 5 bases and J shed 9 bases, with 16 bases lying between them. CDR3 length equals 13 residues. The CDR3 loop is CASSPRGRRAQYF. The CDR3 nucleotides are TGTGCCAGCAGCCCCCGGGGACGCCGGGCCCAGTACTTC. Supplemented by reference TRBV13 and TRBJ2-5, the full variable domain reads AAGVIQSPRHLIKEKRETATLKCYPIPRHDTVYWYQQGPGQDPQFLISFYEKMQSDKGSIPDRFSAQQFSDYHSELNMSSLELGDSALYFCASSPRGRRAQYFGPGTRLLVL.

This CDR3 reads CASSEEPTNEQYF. The CDR3 DNA is TGTGCCAGCAGTGAAGAACCAACCAACGAGCAGTACTTC. The rearrangement links TRBV2 to TRBJ2-7; D gene uncertain. The CDR3 totals 13 residues. Germline assignment: CDR1 SNHLY and CDR2 FYNNEI. The V end was cut by 1 base, the J end by 5 bases, with 9 bases between.

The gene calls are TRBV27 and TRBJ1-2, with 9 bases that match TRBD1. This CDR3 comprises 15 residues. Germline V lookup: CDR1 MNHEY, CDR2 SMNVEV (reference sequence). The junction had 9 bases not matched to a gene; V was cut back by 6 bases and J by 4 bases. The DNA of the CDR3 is TGTGCCAGCAGGGGGGGAGGGACAGGGTTCTATGGCTACACCTTC. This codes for CASRGGGTGFYGYTF.

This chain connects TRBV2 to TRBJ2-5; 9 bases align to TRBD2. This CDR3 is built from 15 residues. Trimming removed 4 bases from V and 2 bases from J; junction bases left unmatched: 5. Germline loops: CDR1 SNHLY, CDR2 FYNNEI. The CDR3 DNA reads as TGTGCCAGCAGTGTCGGCGGGGGGGGGCAAGAGACCCAGTACTTC. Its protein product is CASSVGGGGQETQYF.

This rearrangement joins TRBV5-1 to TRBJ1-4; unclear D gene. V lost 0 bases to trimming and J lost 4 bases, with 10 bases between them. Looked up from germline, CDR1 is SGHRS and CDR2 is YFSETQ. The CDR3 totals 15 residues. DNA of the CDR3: TGCGCCAGCAGCTTGGTTCGTGGAGATAATGAAAAACTGTTTTTT. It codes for CASSLVRGDNEKLFF.

CDR3 in amino acids: CASSYGQFNTGELFF. The DNA of the CDR3 is TGTGCCAGCAGTTACGGTCAGTTCAACACCGGGGAGCTGTTTTTT. This chain connects TRBV6-5 to TRBJ2-2; unclear D gene. The CDR3 is 15 amino acids. Germline V gene lookup returns CDR1 MNHEY and CDR2 SVGAGI. V lost 2 bases and J lost 2, with 9 bases in between.

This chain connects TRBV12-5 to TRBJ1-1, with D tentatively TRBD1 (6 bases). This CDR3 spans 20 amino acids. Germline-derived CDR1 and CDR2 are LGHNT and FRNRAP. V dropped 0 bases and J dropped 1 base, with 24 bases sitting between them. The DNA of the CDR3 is TGTGCTAGTGGTTTGGTTCCCTTGAGACGTGACAGGCCGGGGAACACTGAAGCTTTCTTT. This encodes CASGLVPLRRDRPGNTEAFF.

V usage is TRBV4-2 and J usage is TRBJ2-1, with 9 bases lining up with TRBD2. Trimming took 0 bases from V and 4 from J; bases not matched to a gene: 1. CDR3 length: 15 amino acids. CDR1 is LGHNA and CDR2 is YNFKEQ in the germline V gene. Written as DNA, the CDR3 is TGTGCCAGCAGCCAAGAGGCGGGGGGGTACAATGAGCAGTTCTTC. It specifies CASSQEAGGYNEQFF.

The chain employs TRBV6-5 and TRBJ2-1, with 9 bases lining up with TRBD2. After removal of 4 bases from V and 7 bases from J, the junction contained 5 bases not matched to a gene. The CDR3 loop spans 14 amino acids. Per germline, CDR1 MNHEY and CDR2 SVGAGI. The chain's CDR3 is CASSSSSGGNEQFF. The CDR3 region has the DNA TGTGCCAGCAGTTCGTCGAGCGGGGGGAATGAGCAGTTCTTC.

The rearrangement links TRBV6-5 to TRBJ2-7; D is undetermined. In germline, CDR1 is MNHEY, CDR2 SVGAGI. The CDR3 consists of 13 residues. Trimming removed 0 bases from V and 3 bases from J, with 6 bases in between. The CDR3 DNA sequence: TGTGCCAGCAGTTACTCGAATAGCTACGAGCAGTACTTC. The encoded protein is CASSYSNSYEQYF.

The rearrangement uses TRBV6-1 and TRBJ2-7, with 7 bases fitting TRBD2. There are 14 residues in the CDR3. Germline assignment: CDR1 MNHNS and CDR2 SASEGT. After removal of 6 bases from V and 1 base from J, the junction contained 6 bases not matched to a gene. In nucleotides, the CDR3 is TGTGCCAGCAGCGTGGCGGGGGTATCCTACGAGCAGTACTTC. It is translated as CASSVAGVSYEQYF.

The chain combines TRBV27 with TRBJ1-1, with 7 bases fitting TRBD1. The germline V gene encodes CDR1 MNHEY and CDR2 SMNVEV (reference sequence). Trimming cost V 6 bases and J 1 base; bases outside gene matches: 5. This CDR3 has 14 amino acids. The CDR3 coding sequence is TGTGCCAGCAGACCTCGGACAGGGAACACTGAAGCTTTCTTT. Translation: CASRPRTGNTEAFF.

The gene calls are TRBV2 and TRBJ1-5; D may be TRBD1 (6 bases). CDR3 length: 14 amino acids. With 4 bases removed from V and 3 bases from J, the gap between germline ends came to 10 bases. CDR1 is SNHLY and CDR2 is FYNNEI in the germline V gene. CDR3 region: CASSGRGNNQPQHF. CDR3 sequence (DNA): TGTGCCAGCAGTGGCAGGGGAAACAATCAGCCCCAGCATTTT. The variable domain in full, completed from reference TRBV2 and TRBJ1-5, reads EPEVTQTPSHQVTQMGQEVILRCVPISNHLYFYWYRQILGQKVEFLVSFYNNEISEKSEIFDDQFSVERPDGSNFTLKIRSTKLEDSAMYFCASSGRGNNQPQHFGDGTRLSIL.

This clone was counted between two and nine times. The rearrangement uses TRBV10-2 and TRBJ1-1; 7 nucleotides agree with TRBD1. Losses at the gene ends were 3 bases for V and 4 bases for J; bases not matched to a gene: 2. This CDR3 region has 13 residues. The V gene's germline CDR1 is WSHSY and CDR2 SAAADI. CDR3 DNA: TGCGCCAGCAGTGAACAGGGGCGCACTGAAGCTTTCTTT. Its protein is CASSEQGRTEAFF.

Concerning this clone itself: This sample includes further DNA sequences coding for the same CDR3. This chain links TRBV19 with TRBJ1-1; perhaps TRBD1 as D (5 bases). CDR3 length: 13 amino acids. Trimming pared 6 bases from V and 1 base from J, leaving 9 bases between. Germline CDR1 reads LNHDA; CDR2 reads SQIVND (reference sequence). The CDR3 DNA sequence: TGTGCCAGTAGACTAACAGGGAACACTGAAGCTTTCTTT. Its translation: CASRLTGNTEAFF.